This TCR beta chain was recovered during a study of T cell responses to AZD1222 COVID-19 vaccine (TCRdb year 2021). With respect to the entire study: TCR sequencing covered approximately 230 trial participants: approximately 200 given two doses of AZD1222 and about 26 given two doses of MenACWY control vaccine. Trial participants were enrolled into age subgroups of 18-55, 56-69 and 70-plus years, which contained about 150, 27 and 61 TCR-sequenced participants, respectively. On the study overall, not on this receptor specifically: Conclusions about previously exposed vaccinees are limited because only five to seven AZD1222 recipients were SARS-CoV-2 seropositive at baseline. Vaccine-associated CD4 TCRs spanned the whole spike protein, with dominant responses in regions 160-218 and 743-854. Because no samples from the day 14 peak response were available, repertoires could be characterized only after the peak T cell response. Participants were mostly white British, with more females than males. The authors suggested clonal diversity may have been underestimated. Nearly half of unique spike-specific TCRs reportedly recognized epitopes outside regions mutated in the B.1.351 and B.1.1.7 variants. In the small 56-69-year group, the increase in depth fell short of significance, most likely because of low power. After two AZD1222 doses, both the breadth and the depth of spike-specific TCRs were significantly higher than at day 0 and than in MenACWY recipients.

CDR1 is given as SGHRS and CDR2 as YFSETQ, both from the germline V gene. V is pared back by 1 base and J by 5 bases, with 9 bases lying between the germline termini. The CDR3 runs 13 amino acids, cysteine and phenylalanine included. Of all the DNA, just the CDR3 is kept, 39 bases in frame from base 1. A note on this clone: The specificity of this receptor is unknown. Base qualities are missing; no much larger clone stands one base away.

According to the study, the label for this sample's time point signals: about 28 days (+/-7) after the second vaccine dose. AZD1222 recipients whose second dose came at about 4 weeks and those whose second dose came at about 12 weeks were combined into one group, since spike-specific TCR depth and breadth did not differ between the two schedules. The vaccinee samples were drawn from two UK trials, COV001 and COV002, one of which was a single-blind randomized controlled phase 2/3 trial testing AZD1222 (ChAdOx1 nCoV-19) in healthy adults. Trial participant PBMC samples were collected at day 0 and day 28 after the second dose for TCRbeta chain sequencing. The CDR3 regions of human TCRbeta chains were subjected to immunosequencing. Regarding the original processing steps: TCRs in the repertoires were matched against a reference library of SARS-CoV-2-specific TCRs that had been generated with the MIRA antigen-specificity platform. Breadth was defined as the fraction of unique TCRs that were SARS-CoV-2-associated, and depth was defined as the fraction of total T cells that were SARS-CoV-2-associated. Using the MIRA data, each spike-specific TCR was mapped to the spike region that the TCR reacts to and placed in a CD4 or CD8 class. Log10-transformed breadth and depth values were compared by one-way ANOVA with Sidak's multiple comparisons tests. Sourced from immuneACCESS, this table was stored by TCRdb with only in-frame sequences that have V and J called. A share of the clones is absent; for the studies checked, an unresolved V gene accounts for under half, and the remainder has no known explanation. D and trimming were read from the DNA, whereas the V and J calls and clone size are those reported in that table. The sample records over 150,000 clones, 85% to 95% of which are singletons. The ten largest clones take up roughly 1.5% of the sample.

The sequences come from peripheral blood, collected 28 days after the second AZD1222 dose. This receptor was identified in an adult who received the AZD1222 COVID-19 vaccine. The V and J segments used are TRBV5-1 and TRBJ1-1; confidence is insufficient to name the D gene. CDR3 reads: CASSLNTPTEAFF. DNA sequence: TGCGCCAGCAGCTTGAACACTCCTACTGAAGCTTTCTTT.